These 12 T cell receptor beta chains originate from one sample sequenced in a study of blood T cell repertoires in COVID-19. Assay: immunoSEQ multiplex PCR; the TCRdb copy retains only in-frame clones and omits some. The sample has just under 20,000 clones; approximately 90% are singletons. The sequencing input was peripheral blood. The source of these receptors is a human donor with active COVID-19. The donor label of this sample is uncertain.

CDR3 nucleotide sequence: TGTGCCAGCCAGAGCGGGAGGGGCAACAATGAGCAGTTCTTC. Protein: CASQSGRGNNEQFF. The gene calls are TRBV2 and TRBJ2-1, with 10 bases identical to TRBD2. The CDR3 contains 14 residues. V was pared by 8 bases and J by 5 bases, with 6 bases of the junction left unmatched. Germline loops: CDR1 SNHLY, CDR2 FYNNEI.

The chain couples TRBV4-3 to TRBJ2-6; 7 nucleotides agree with TRBD1. The CDR3 consists of 16 residues. J gave up 0 bases and V 5 bases, and 4 bases lay outside the gene matches. Germline CDR1 reads LGHNA; CDR2 reads YSLEER. CDR3: CASSSDRFSGANVLTF. The CDR3 region has the DNA TGCGCCAGCAGCTCGGACAGGTTCTCTGGGGCCAACGTCCTGACTTTC.

This clone qualifies as medium-sized. The genes are TRBV11-3 and TRBJ2-5, with TRBD1 matching 8 bases. The trim removed 8 bases at V and 2 bases at J, leaving 7 bases unmatched. CDR1 is SGHNT, CDR2 YENEEA, per germline. The CDR3 loop spans 14 amino acids. The DNA for the CDR3 is TGTGCCAGCCGCCGGACAGGGATTCAAGAGACCCAGTACTTC. Protein sequence: CASRRTGIQETQYF.

The chain couples TRBV18 to TRBJ2-7; D unresolved. CDR3 length: 14 amino acids. Deletions cut 3 bases from V and 2 bases from J, with 11 bases between. Germline V gene data show CDR1 as KGHSH and CDR2 as LQKENI. CDR3 DNA sequence: TGTGCCAGCTCACCGGGCTTTTCCCCCTACGAGCAGTACTTC. It codes for CASSPGFSPYEQYF.

The V call is TRBV7-9, the J call TRBJ2-2; 7 bases align to TRBD2. Per the germline V gene, CDR1 is SEHNR and CDR2 is FQNEAQ (reference sequence). This CDR3 is built from 15 residues. V lost 7 bases to trimming and J lost 0 bases; unmatched junction nucleotides: 5. The CDR3 region is CASTRGDTNTGELFF. In nucleotides, the CDR3 is TGTGCCAGCACCCGGGGGGATACGAACACCGGGGAGCTGTTTTTT.

This clone was counted once. The J gene is TRBJ2-5, the V gene TRBV11-3; TRBD2 aligns across 7 bases. CDR3 length equals 17 residues. From germline, CDR1 is SGHNT and CDR2 YENEEA. Trimming removed 6 bases from V and 2 bases from J; junction bases left unmatched: 15. CDR3 sequence (DNA): TGTGCCAGCAGTCCCACCCCTTATAGCGGGTGGCAAGAGACCCAGTACTTC. Translation: CASSPTPYSGWQETQYF.

CDR3 protein: CAWTGTGKWNEQYF. The CDR3 DNA reads as TGTGCCTGGACAGGGACAGGGAAATGGAACGAGCAGTACTTC. The V gene is TRBV30, the J gene TRBJ2-7; TRBD1 matches at 9 bases. The germline V gene encodes CDR1 GTSNPN and CDR2 SVGIG (reference sequence). The trim removed 4 bases at V and 5 bases at J, leaving 9 bases unmatched. This CDR3 has 14 residues.

The CDR3 spells CASTDRPQETQYF. The CDR3 bases are TGTGCCAGCACGGACAGGCCGCAAGAGACCCAGTACTTC. The chain links TRBV28 to TRBJ2-5; 7 nucleotides match TRBD1. The J segment lost 2 bases and the V segment lost 7 bases, leaving 4 bases of the junction unmatched. The CDR3 totals 13 residues. CDR1 MDHEN and CDR2 SYDVKM come from the germline V gene.

About this clone itself: Germline and junction disagree at one end, which may indicate a read error. The rearrangement uses TRBV6-5 and TRBJ2-7; 8 bases align to TRBD1. Germline V gene data show CDR1 as MNHEY and CDR2 as SVGAGI. The CDR3 is 14 residues long. The CDR3 here is CASNYGQGSYEQYF. The CDR3 region has the DNA TGTGCCAGCAATTACGGACAGGGCTCCTACGAGCAGTACTTC.

The CDR3 spells CASGGDQETQYF. CDR3 bases: TGTGCTAGCGGGGGCGACCAAGAGACCCAGTACTTC. The chain joins TRBV7-7 to TRBJ2-5; 9 bases are a match to TRBD2. In germline, CDR1 is SSHAT, CDR2 FNYEAQ (reference sequence). The CDR3 is 12 amino acids. Combining the CDR3 with reference TRBV7-7 and TRBJ2-5 gives the whole variable domain GAGVSQSPRYKVTKRGQDVTLRCDPISSHATLYWYQQALGQGPEFLTYFNYEAQPDKSGLPSDRFSAERPEGSISTLTIQRTEQRDSAMYRCASGGDQETQYFGPGTRLLVL.

This chain uses TRBV3-1 (or the pseudogene TRBV3-2) with TRBJ2-7; tentative D call: TRBD1 (6 bases). There are 17 residues in the CDR3. With 4 bases removed from V and 7 bases from J, the gap between germline ends came to 26 bases. From germline, CDR1 is LGHDT and CDR2 YNNKEL (reference sequence). The CDR3 nucleotides are TGTGCCAGCAGCCGACGGACAGAAAAACTTTACGATCTGGAGCAGTACTTC. Protein product: CASSRRTEKLYDLEQYF.

This chain uses TRBV28 with TRBJ2-3; D ambiguous. The CDR3 totals 15 residues. The V gene lost 3 bases and the J gene lost 6 bases, with 16 bases spanning the gap. In germline, CDR1 is MDHEN, CDR2 SYDVKM. The CDR3 is CASSFPLGSGDTQYF. The CDR3, as DNA: TGTGCCAGCAGTTTTCCCTTGGGCAGTGGCGATACGCAGTATTTT.